Below, 21 T cell receptor beta chains from the same sample are listed, as sequenced in a study of identifying expanded T cells in peripheral blood. The protocol was immunoSEQ multiplex PCR, while the TCRdb copy is restricted to in-frame clones and leaves out a portion. The sample carries about 74,000 clones, approximately 84% recorded once. Sequencing used blood. The receptors here all came from a person aged 18 to 70 in good health.

The chain links TRBV27 to TRBJ2-6; 8 nucleotides agree with TRBD1. Germline V gene data show CDR1 as MNHEY and CDR2 as SMNVEV (reference sequence). The CDR3 totals 15 residues. With 4 bases clipped from V and 4 bases from J, the junction kept 3 bases outside the gene matches. This chain's CDR3 is CASSWTGYGANVLTF. The CDR3 region has the DNA TGTGCCAGCAGTTGGACAGGGTACGGGGCCAACGTCCTGACTTTC.

The rearrangement links TRBV2 to TRBJ1-5, with TRBD1 as a possible D gene (5 bases). V shed 3 bases and J shed 7 bases, with 13 bases lying between them. In germline, CDR1 is SNHLY, CDR2 FYNNEI. The CDR3 loop spans 14 amino acids. The CDR3 sequence is CASSESPGTQPQHF. The CDR3 region has the DNA TGTGCCAGCAGTGAGTCCCCAGGGACCCAGCCCCAGCATTTT.

The gene calls are TRBV4-3 and TRBJ2-7; no clear D gene. This CDR3 is 16 amino acids long. Germline V lookup: CDR1 LGHNA, CDR2 YSLEER. With 0 bases removed from V and 3 bases from J, the gap between germline ends came to 15 bases. The CDR3: CASSQEKGILFYEQYF. CDR3 coding DNA: TGCGCCAGCAGCCAAGAAAAGGGTATACTTTTCTACGAGCAGTACTTC.

The chain employs TRBV10-3 and TRBJ2-7; 10 bases agree with TRBD2. The CDR3 spans 13 residues. Germline V CDR1 and CDR2: ENHRY, SYGVKD. Trimming at V came to 6 bases and at J to 4 bases, leaving 3 bases not matched to a gene. CDR3 bases: TGTGCCATCAGCCTAGCGGGAGATTACGAGCAGTACTTC. Translating it yields CAISLAGDYEQYF.

V gene TRBV5-1 combines with J gene TRBJ1-2; no clear D gene. The germline CDR1 and CDR2 sequences are SGHRS and YFSETQ. Trimming took 0 bases from V and 3 from J, leaving 6 bases between them. CDR3 length equals 13 residues. The CDR3: CASSLDTDYGYTF. For the CDR3, the DNA is TGCGCCAGCAGCTTGGACACAGACTATGGCTACACCTTC.

This sequence joins TRBV7-2 and TRBJ2-7; 8 bases are shared with TRBD1. Germline values: CDR1 SGHTA, CDR2 FQGNSA. The CDR3 contains 15 residues. Trimming at V came to 6 bases and at J to 6 bases, leaving 13 bases not matched to a gene. The CDR3 sequence: CASSPNPGTGFEQYF. CDR3 coding DNA: TGTGCCAGCAGTCCTAACCCCGGGACAGGTTTCGAGCAGTACTTC.

J is TRBJ2-7 and V is TRBV5-6; D not certain. The CDR3 has 14 amino acids. V shed 4 bases and J shed 7 bases, with 18 bases lying between them. CDR1 and CDR2 (germline): SGHDT, YYEEEE. CDR3 sequence reads: CASSPDPLPWEQYF. CDR3 nucleotide sequence: TGTGCCAGCAGCCCGGACCCCCTACCGTGGGAGCAGTACTTC.

The chain has TRBV2 and TRBJ2-7; 9 nucleotides align to TRBD1. CDR3 length: 16 amino acids. Looked up from germline, CDR1 is SNHLY and CDR2 is FYNNEI. The ends lost 6 bases at V and 5 bases at J; junction bases unmatched: 14. This CDR3 is CASSPTRTGTGHEQYF. In DNA, the CDR3 is TGTGCCAGCAGCCCTACCAGGACCGGGACAGGGCACGAGCAGTACTTC.

The chain combines TRBV6-1 with TRBJ2-3; 11 bases line up with TRBD1. V lost 1 base and J lost 4; bases outside the gene matches: 1. The CDR3 is 15 residues long. Germline loops: CDR1 MNHNS, CDR2 SASEGT. CDR3: CASSEGTGGADTQYF. Here the CDR3 DNA reads TGTGCCAGCAGTGAAGGGACAGGGGGCGCAGATACGCAGTATTTT.

This sequence joins TRBV4-1 and TRBJ2-7; TRBD2 aligns across 11 bases. Per the germline V gene, CDR1 is MGHRA and CDR2 is YSYEKL. This CDR3 comprises 17 residues. The J segment lost 3 bases and the V segment lost 4 bases, leaving 11 bases of the junction unmatched. CDR3 nucleotides: TGCGCCAGCAGCCCCGACTGGGCTAGCGGGAGGAACTACGAGCAGTACTTC. Its translation is CASSPDWASGRNYEQYF.

CDR3 protein: CASSRNTGELFF. In nucleotides, the CDR3 is TGTGCCAGTAGCCGTAACACCGGGGAGCTGTTTTTT. The chain carries TRBV19 and TRBJ2-2; D gene ambiguous. The germline gives CDR1 LNHDA, CDR2 SQIVND (reference sequence). The CDR3 runs to 12 residues. V shed 6 bases and J shed 2 bases, with 4 bases lying between them.

J is TRBJ1-1 and V is TRBV29-1, with D tentatively TRBD1 (5 bases). Germline V gene lookup returns CDR1 SQVTM and CDR2 ANQGSEA. The CDR3 has 11 residues. The germline V and J ends were trimmed by 4 bases and 11 bases, with 14 bases remaining between them. The CDR3 sequence: CSVARDNDAFF. The DNA for the CDR3 is TGCAGCGTTGCCAGGGATAACGACGCTTTCTTT.

Concerning this clone itself: Germline and junction disagree at one end, which may indicate a read error. The CDR3 is CARSVRGDEKLFF. The CDR3, as DNA: TGTGCCCGGAGTGTACGGGGCGATGAAAAACTGTTTTTT. This chain links TRBV30 with TRBJ1-4; possible D gene TRBD1, 5 bases. The germline V gene encodes CDR1 GTSNPN and CDR2 SVGIG (reference sequence). The length of the CDR3 is 13 residues. The variable domain in full, completed from reference TRBV30 and TRBJ1-4, reads SQTIHQWPATLVQPVGSPLSLECTVEGTSNPNLYWYRQAAGRGLQLLFYSVGIGQISSEVPQNLSASRPQDRQFILSSKKLLLSDSGFYLCARSVRGDEKLFFGSGTQLSVL.

This chain links TRBV11-2 with TRBJ2-1; D call uncertain. The CDR3 is made up of 16 amino acids. V lost 1 base and J lost 3, with 13 bases in between. Germline lookup yields CDR1 SGHAT and CDR2 FQNNGV. CDR3 sequence: CASSLGATLGYNEQFF. The CDR3 DNA reads TGTGCCAGCAGCTTAGGTGCTACACTGGGCTACAATGAGCAGTTCTTC.

The rearrangement joins TRBV5-1 to TRBJ2-2, with 8 nucleotides matching TRBD2. Germline V gene data show CDR1 as SGHRS and CDR2 as YFSETQ. The CDR3 spans 15 residues. The V gene end was trimmed by 5 bases and the J gene end by 5 bases; junction bases not matched to a gene: 8. The CDR3 protein is CASSPGLDLTGELFF. CDR3 DNA: TGCGCCAGCAGTCCGGGACTAGATCTGACCGGGGAGCTGTTTTTT.

The V gene is TRBV29-1, the J gene TRBJ1-4; 7 bases match TRBD1. With V trimmed by 3 bases and J by 5 bases, 6 bases remained unmatched. The CDR3 covers 14 residues. Per germline, CDR1 SQVTM and CDR2 ANQGSEA. For the CDR3, the DNA is TGCAGCGTTGATATGGGGGGACAGAATGAAAAACTGTTTTTT. Its translation: CSVDMGGQNEKLFF.

CDR3 in amino acids: CASSLGGTSNEQFF. The CDR3 DNA sequence: TGCGCCAGCAGCTTGGGTGGGACTAGCAATGAGCAGTTCTTC. V and J are TRBV5-1 and TRBJ2-1; 8 bases are a match to TRBD2. The CDR3 is made up of 14 amino acids. Per germline, CDR1 SGHRS and CDR2 YFSETQ. The V gene end was trimmed by 0 bases and the J gene end by 6 bases; junction bases not matched to a gene: 2.

This chain joins TRBV6-1 and TRBJ1-5; 9 positions match TRBD1. Looked up from germline, CDR1 is MNHNS and CDR2 is SASEGT. The CDR3 length is 15 residues. V was clipped by 6 bases and J by 7 bases; unmatched bases: 10. This CDR3 is CASRTDRGGWQPQHF. In nucleotides, the CDR3 is TGTGCCAGCAGGACGGACAGGGGAGGTTGGCAGCCCCAGCATTTT.

The rearrangement uses TRBV14 and TRBJ2-1, with TRBD2 as a possible D gene (6 bases). V lost 4 bases and J lost 0, with 13 bases in between. The germline V gene encodes CDR1 SGHDN and CDR2 FVKESK. This CDR3 contains 16 residues. The CDR3: CASSPGLLSSYNEQFF. CDR3 coding DNA: TGTGCCAGCAGCCCGGGACTGCTCAGCTCCTACAATGAGCAGTTCTTC.

This clone was counted a single time. The gene calls are TRBV7-9 and TRBJ1-1, with D unresolved. Germline V gene lookup returns CDR1 SEHNR and CDR2 FQNEAQ (reference sequence). Trimming cost V 1 base and J 1 base, with 4 bases left between them. The CDR3 spans 13 residues. CDR3 sequence reads: CASSLEENTEAFF. In DNA form, the CDR3 reads TGTGCCAGCAGCTTAGAGGAGAACACTGAAGCTTTCTTT.

CDR3 DNA sequence: TGTGCCAGCAGCTTTGGGACTAGACAGGGGGATCAGCCCCAGCATTTT. The encoded protein is CASSFGTRQGDQPQHF. The chain carries TRBV7-9 and TRBJ1-5; 9 nucleotides align to TRBD1. V was pared by 3 bases and J by 5 bases, with 8 bases of the junction left unmatched. Germline V lookup: CDR1 SEHNR, CDR2 FQNEAQ (reference sequence). CDR3 length: 16 residues.